The clone carrying this TCR beta chain occurred a few times. Germline V gene sequence: CDR1 LNHDA, CDR2 SQIVND (reference sequence). V gave up 8 bases and J gave up 2 bases, with 7 bases separating them. The CDR3 sequence is 12 residues long. This record comes from a study of control samples from healthy donors and cancer patients. Clones were sequenced by immunoSEQ multiplex PCR, and TCRdb holds only the in-frame ones, with some missing. The data hold over 200,000 clones, with almost 85% observed a single time. J is TRBJ2-1 and V is TRBV19; tentatively, D is TRBD2 (5 bases). This TCR came from a woman aged 60-70 years with lung cancer. The specimen sequenced was PBMCs. In DNA, the CDR3 is TGTGCCAGTCGGGGTACCTACAATGAGCAGTTCTTC. Its translation is CASRGTYNEQFF. The full variable domain, in which reference TRBV19 and TRBJ2-1 provide the parts outside the CDR3, is DGGITQSPKYLFRKEGQNVTLSCEQNLNHDAMYWYRQDPGQGLRLIYYSQIVNDFQKGDIAEGYSVSREKKESFPLTVTSAQKNPTAFYLCASRGTYNEQFFGPGTRLTVL.